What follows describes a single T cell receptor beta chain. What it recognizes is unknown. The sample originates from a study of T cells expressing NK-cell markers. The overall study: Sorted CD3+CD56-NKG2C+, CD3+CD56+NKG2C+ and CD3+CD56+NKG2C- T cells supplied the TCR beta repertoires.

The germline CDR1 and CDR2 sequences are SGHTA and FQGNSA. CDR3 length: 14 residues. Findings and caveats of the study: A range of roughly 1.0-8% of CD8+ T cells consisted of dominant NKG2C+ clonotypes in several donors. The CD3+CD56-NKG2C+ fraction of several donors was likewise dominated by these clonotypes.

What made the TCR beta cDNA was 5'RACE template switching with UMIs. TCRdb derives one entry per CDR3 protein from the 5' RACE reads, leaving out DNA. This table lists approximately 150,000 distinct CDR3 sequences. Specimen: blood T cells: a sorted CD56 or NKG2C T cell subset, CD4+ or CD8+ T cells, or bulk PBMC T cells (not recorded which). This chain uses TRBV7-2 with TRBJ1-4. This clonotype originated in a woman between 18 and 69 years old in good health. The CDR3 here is CASSLAGVGEKLFF. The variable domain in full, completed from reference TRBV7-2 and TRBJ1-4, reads GAGVSQSPSNKVTEKGKDVELRCDPISGHTALYWYRQSLGQGLEFLIYFQGNSAPDKSGLPSDRFSAERTGGSVSTLTIQRTQQEDSAVYLCASSLAGVGEKLFFGSGTQLSVL.